The clone carrying this T cell receptor (beta chain) appeared once. The antigen remains unidentified. The data were obtained in a study of T cell responses to AZD1222 COVID-19 vaccine. Findings and caveats of the study: Of spike-specific TCRs, nearly half reportedly target regions left unmutated in variants.

The table came from immunoSEQ multiplex PCR; TCRdb's copy has only in-frame clones and leaves some out. Counted here are roughly 200,000 clones, 85% to 95% occurring once; the ten biggest clones make up 1% to 1.5%. Germline CDR1 and CDR2: MNHNS and SASEGT. This CDR3 comprises 12 residues. Trimming removed 2 bases at V and 5 bases at J, with 6 bases between. The receptor comes from an adult in good health. Sample: peripheral blood, taken on day 0 of AZD1222 vaccination. This rearrangement joins TRBV6-1 to TRBJ1-1; D is unclear. CDR3 amino acids: CASSEPGTEAFF. For the CDR3, the DNA is TGTGCCAGCAGTGAACCAGGTACTGAAGCTTTCTTT.